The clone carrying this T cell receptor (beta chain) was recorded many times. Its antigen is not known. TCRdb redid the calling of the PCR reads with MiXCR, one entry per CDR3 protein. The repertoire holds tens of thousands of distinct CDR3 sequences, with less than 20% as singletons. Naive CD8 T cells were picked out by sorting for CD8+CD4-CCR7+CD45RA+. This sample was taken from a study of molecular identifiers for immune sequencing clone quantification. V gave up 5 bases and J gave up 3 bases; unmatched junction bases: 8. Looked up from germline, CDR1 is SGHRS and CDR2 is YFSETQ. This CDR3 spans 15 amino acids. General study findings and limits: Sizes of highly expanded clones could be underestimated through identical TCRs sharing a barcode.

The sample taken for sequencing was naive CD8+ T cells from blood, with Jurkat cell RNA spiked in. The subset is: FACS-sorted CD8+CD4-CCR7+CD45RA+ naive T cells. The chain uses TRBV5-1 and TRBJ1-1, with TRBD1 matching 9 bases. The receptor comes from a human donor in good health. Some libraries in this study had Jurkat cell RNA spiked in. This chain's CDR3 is CASRIWTGADTEAFF. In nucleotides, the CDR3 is TGCGCCAGCAGAATATGGACAGGGGCGGACACTGAAGCTTTCTTT.